The clone carrying this T cell receptor (beta chain) was detected ten times or more. The antigen is undetermined. These data are taken from a study of Graves' ophthalmopathy and Graves' hyperthyroidism. Germline CDR1 DFQATT, CDR2 SNEGSKA (reference sequence). The length of the CDR3 is 14 residues. Trimming cost V 4 bases and J 8 bases, with 15 bases left between them. The TCR beta CDR3 regions underwent amplification from RNA transcripts. In the first round, RT-PCR was carried out with HTBI primers, and a multiplex PCR formed the second round. TCRdb independently ran MiXCR on the multiplex PCR reads; one entry per CDR3 protein. The data hold 200,000 to 250,000 distinct CDR3 sequences, with 20% to 25% observed a single time. General study findings and limits: The authors also found most expanded thyroid clonotypes above 0.001 frequency in blood.

The gene calls are TRBV20-1 and TRBJ1-6; D is perhaps TRBD1 (6 bases). The sequenced sample consisted of peripheral blood. This sequence originates from a woman between 50 and 59 years old with Graves' ophthalmopathy. CDR3 bases: TGCAGTGCTAACCATAGGGGGATAGATTCACCCCTCCACTTT. This sequence encodes CSANHRGIDSPLHF.